A selection of T cell receptor beta chains follows, all from one sample in a study of vaccination and CD4 T cells after COVID-19. TCRdb passed the PCR reads through MiXCR, listing each CDR3 protein once. The sample lists over 25,000 distinct CDR3 sequences, approximately 51% seen once, with 5% to 6.5% in the top ten. Sequenced here: CD4+ T cells from blood, sampled about 7 months after SARS-CoV-2 vaccination. These receptors originate from a human donor who had recovered from COVID-19. Both conserved end residues are part of each CDR3. D genes are given only for firm matches. Not every row has a clone size; where given, it reads once, few, many or a size class.

TGTGCCAGCAGTGATCCGGGCCCGGATGGCTACACCTTC	CASSDPGPDGYTF	-	TRBV6-1	TRBJ1-2	few
TGCGCCAGCAGCCAAGCTAGCGGGAGTGGGGAGACCCAGTACTTC	CASSQASGSGETQYF	TRBD2	TRBV4-1	TRBJ2-5	-
TGTGCCAGCAGTCTTCCGGGTCCCGCTAACTATGGCTACACCTTC	CASSLPGPANYGYTF	-	TRBV2	TRBJ1-2	-
TGTGCCAGCAGCGTAGGCAGATATCGATACAATGAGCAGTTCTTC	CASSVGRYRYNEQFF	-	TRBV9	TRBJ2-1	once
TGTGCCAGCAGCCAAGATTCCGGGACACGACCCTACGAGCAGTACTTC	CASSQDSGTRPYEQYF	-	TRBV12-1	TRBJ2-7	-
TGTGCCAGCAGTGAAGGTATTGCCGGGACTAGCCCCGGGGAGCTGTTTTTT	CASSEGIAGTSPGELFF	TRBD2	TRBV6-1	TRBJ2-2	-
TGCAGTGCTAGAGAGCCTGGTACCGTCGAGCAGTACTTC	CSAREPGTVEQYF	-	TRBV20-1	TRBJ2-7	-
TGTGCCACCAGGGAGGGAACGGGCAATCAGCCCCAGCATTTT	CATREGTGNQPQHF	-	TRBV15	TRBJ1-5	few
TGTGCCAGCAGTGAGGGGGGAACTAACTATGGCTACACCTTC	CASSEGGTNYGYTF	-	TRBV6-1	TRBJ1-2	-
TGTGCCAGTTCACAGGAATATGGCTACACCTTC	CASSQEYGYTF	-	TRBV19	TRBJ1-2	-
TGTGCCAGCAGCCCCAGGGGGCGCCGTACTGAAGCTTTCTTT	CASSPRGRRTEAFF	TRBD1	TRBV7-9	TRBJ1-1	-
TGTGCCAGCAATGGGGGTAGCAATCAGCCCCAGCATTTT	CASNGGSNQPQHF	-	TRBV2	TRBJ1-5	-